The T cell receptor (beta chain) described here comes from a study of OX40 agonist ivuxolimab in advanced cancers. In the study overall: Enrollees could have had prior anti-PD-1, anti-PD-L1 or anti-CTLA-4 therapy, which more than 30% had received.

In regard to this clone: Its antigen is currently unknown.

Findings and limits, study-wide: Also present in some nonresponders was a low level of normalized T-cell clonal expansion. CD4+ and CD8+ blood T cells expanded clonally by week 6 at 0.1 to 3.0 mg/kg.

This CDR3 contains 17 residues. Profiled with immunoSEQ multiplex PCR; TCRdb holds only in-frame clones, not every one. The sample lists tens of thousands of clones, 70% to 90% occurring once. This rearrangement joins TRBV12-2 to TRBJ2-1; the tabulated D call, TRBD2, remains unverified against the DNA. TRBV12-2 is classified as a pseudogene. This TCR derives from an adult with an advanced solid tumor such as melanoma, head and neck, liver or kidney cancer. The starting material was CD4+ or CD8+ T cells sorted from blood, obtained in a trial of the OX40 agonist ivuxolimab. DNA for the CDR3: TGTGCAAGTCGCTTACCCGTGCGGGCCCTGAACTACAATGAGCAGTTCTTC. Protein sequence: CASRLPVRALNYNEQFF.